The 5 T cell receptor beta chains reported below all come from one sample, sequenced in a study of cytomegalovirus exposure and HLA in healthy donors. Primers for the PCR totalled 60 Vbeta and 13 Jbeta. Sequenced by immunoSEQ multiplex PCR; TCRdb stores in-frame clones only, minus some. There are about 59,000 clones in the sample; 65% to 80% occur only once, and roughly 7.1% lies in the top ten. Input material: PBMCs. The receptors here all came from a man aged 25 to 45 in good health and CMV-seropositive.

This chain links TRBV4-1 with TRBJ1-2; D is unresolved. Germline V gives CDR1 MGHRA, CDR2 YSYEKL. V lost 0 bases and J 7 bases, leaving 30 bases between the germline ends. The CDR3 length is 20 residues. In DNA form, the CDR3 reads TGCGCCAGCAGCCAAGAATCGGTCGGTAGATTAGGATCCGGTCGGGTTGGCTACACCTTC. It translates to CASSQESVGRLGSGRVGYTF.

The chain uses TRBV7-6 and TRBJ2-3; a possible D gene is TRBD1 (6 bases). Trimming shortened V by 2 bases and J by 2 bases, and 11 bases separated the two germline ends. Germline CDR1 is SGHVS and CDR2 is FNYEAQ. This CDR3 has 15 residues. The CDR3 nucleotides are TGTGCCAGCAGCTTATCAGGGGCCAACACAGATACGCAGTATTTT. This codes for CASSLSGANTDTQYF.

This rearrangement joins TRBV6-1 to TRBJ1-5; a weak D match, TRBD1 (5 bases). V lost 8 bases to trimming and J lost 0 bases, with 14 bases between them. The length of the CDR3 is 15 residues. Germline-derived CDR1 and CDR2 are MNHNS and SASEGT. CDR3 amino acids: CASGSGLHSNQPQHF. As DNA, the CDR3 is TGTGCCAGCGGCTCGGGACTCCATAGCAATCAGCCCCAGCATTTT.

This clone has more than one count but fewer than ten. The chain carries TRBV4-1 and TRBJ2-1; possibly TRBD2 for D (6 bases). The CDR3 sequence is 13 residues long. V dropped 4 bases and J dropped 8 bases, with 12 bases sitting between them. Germline V gives CDR1 MGHRA, CDR2 YSYEKL. CDR3 residues: CASSPPGDYEQFF. The CDR3, as DNA: TGCGCCAGCAGCCCGCCGGGGGATTATGAGCAGTTCTTC.

The chain combines TRBV7-2 with TRBJ2-5, with 8 bases matching TRBD2. Germline V CDR1 and CDR2: SGHTA, FQGNSA. The V gene end was trimmed by 7 bases and the J gene end by 0 bases; junction bases not matched to a gene: 13. The CDR3 is 17 amino acids. For the CDR3, the DNA is TGTGCCAGCACCCAACCCTCACTAGCGGTGTACCAAGAGACCCAGTACTTC. Protein: CASTQPSLAVYQETQYF.